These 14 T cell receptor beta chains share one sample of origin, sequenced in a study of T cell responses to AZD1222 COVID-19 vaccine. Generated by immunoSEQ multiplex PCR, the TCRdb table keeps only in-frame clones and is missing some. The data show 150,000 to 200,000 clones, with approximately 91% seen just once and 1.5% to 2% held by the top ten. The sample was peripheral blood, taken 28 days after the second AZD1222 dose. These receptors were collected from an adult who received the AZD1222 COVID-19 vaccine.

The CDR3 DNA sequence: TGTGCCAGCAGCTCCGGGATCCTACCCACAGATACGCAGTATTTT. It translates to CASSSGILPTDTQYF. The chain links TRBV7-6 to TRBJ2-3; tentative D call: TRBD2 (5 bases). CDR3 length equals 15 residues. Germline lookup yields CDR1 SGHVS and CDR2 FNYEAQ. The V and J ends lost 4 bases and 2 bases respectively, with 13 bases between them. The full variable domain, completed using reference TRBV7-6 and TRBJ2-3, is GAGVSQSPRYKVTKRGQDVALRCDPISGHVSLYWYRQALGQGPEFLTYFNYEAQQDKSGLPNDRFSAERPEGSISTLTIQRTEQRDSAMYRCASSSGILPTDTQYFGPGTRLTVL.

The CDR3 spells CASSLDPAEQYF. CDR3 nucleotides: TGCGCCAGCAGCCTAGACCCCGCCGAGCAGTACTTC. The chain combines TRBV5-1 with TRBJ2-7, with D unclear. CDR3 length: 12 residues. The V end was cut by 4 bases, the J end by 6 bases, with 11 bases between. Germline V gives CDR1 SGHRS, CDR2 YFSETQ.

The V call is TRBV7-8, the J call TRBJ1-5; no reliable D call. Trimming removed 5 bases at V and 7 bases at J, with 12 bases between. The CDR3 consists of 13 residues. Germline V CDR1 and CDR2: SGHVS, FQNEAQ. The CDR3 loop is CASSTRRGQPQHF. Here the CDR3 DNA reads TGTGCCAGCAGCACCCGCCGCGGCCAGCCCCAGCATTTT.

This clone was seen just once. In DNA form, the CDR3 reads TGTGCCAGTGGACAGGACCTCACAGATACGCAGTATTTT. Protein sequence: CASGQDLTDTQYF. The chain combines TRBV9 with TRBJ2-3, with 7 bases matching TRBD1. The V segment lost 8 bases and the J segment 2 bases; nucleotides outside the gene matches: 5. Looked up from germline, CDR1 is SGDLS and CDR2 is YYNGEE. The CDR3 has 13 amino acids.

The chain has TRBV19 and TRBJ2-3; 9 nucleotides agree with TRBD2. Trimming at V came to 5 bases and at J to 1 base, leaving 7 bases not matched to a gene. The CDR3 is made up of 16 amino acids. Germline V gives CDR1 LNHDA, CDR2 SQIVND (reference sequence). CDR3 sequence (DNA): TGTGCCAGTAGTCTAGTAGCGGGAGAAGGCACAGATACGCAGTATTTT. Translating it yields CASSLVAGEGTDTQYF.

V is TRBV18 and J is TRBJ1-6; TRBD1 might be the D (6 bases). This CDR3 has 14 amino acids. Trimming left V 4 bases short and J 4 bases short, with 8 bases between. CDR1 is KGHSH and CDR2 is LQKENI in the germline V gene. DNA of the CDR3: TGTGCCAGCTCACTAGACAGGTATAATTCACCCCTCCACTTT. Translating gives CASSLDRYNSPLHF. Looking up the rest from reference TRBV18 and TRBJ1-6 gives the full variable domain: NAGVMQNPRHLVRRRGQEARLRCSPMKGHSHVYWYRQLPEEGLKFMVYLQKENIIDESGMPKERFSAEFPKEGPSILRIQQVVRGDSAAYFCASSLDRYNSPLHFGNGTRLTVT.

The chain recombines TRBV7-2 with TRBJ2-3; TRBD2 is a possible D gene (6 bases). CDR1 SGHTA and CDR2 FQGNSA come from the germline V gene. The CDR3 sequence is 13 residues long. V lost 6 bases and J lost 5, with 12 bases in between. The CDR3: CASRPTSLDTQYF. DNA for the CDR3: TGTGCCAGCAGGCCGACTAGTTTAGATACGCAGTATTTT. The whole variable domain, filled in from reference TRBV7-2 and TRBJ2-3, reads GAGVSQSPSNKVTEKGKDVELRCDPISGHTALYWYRQSLGQGLEFLIYFQGNSAPDKSGLPSDRFSAERTGGSVSTLTIQRTQQEDSAVYLCASRPTSLDTQYFGPGTRLTVL.

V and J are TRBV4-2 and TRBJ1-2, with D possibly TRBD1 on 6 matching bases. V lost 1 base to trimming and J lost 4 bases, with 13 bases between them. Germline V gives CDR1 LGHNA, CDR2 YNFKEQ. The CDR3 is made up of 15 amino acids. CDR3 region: CASSQAYGQPYGYTF. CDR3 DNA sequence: TGTGCCAGCAGCCAAGCCTACGGACAGCCCTATGGCTACACCTTC.

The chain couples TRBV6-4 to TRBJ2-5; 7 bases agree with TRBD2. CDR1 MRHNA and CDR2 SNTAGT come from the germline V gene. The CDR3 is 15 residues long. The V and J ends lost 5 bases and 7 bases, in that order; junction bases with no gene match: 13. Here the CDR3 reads CASSSEAGTIGTQYF. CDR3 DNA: TGTGCCAGCAGTTCGGAGGCAGGGACTATCGGGACCCAGTACTTC.

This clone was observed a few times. CDR3 nucleotides: TGTGCCAGTAGTATACTAGCGGGAGGAGACAATGAGCAGTTCTTC. It codes for CASSILAGGDNEQFF. The V call is TRBV19, the J call TRBJ2-1; 11 bases line up with TRBD2. J was trimmed by 5 bases and V by 2 bases; bases with no gene match: 2. This CDR3 contains 15 residues. The V gene's germline CDR1 is LNHDA and CDR2 SQIVND (reference sequence). Looking up the rest from reference TRBV19 and TRBJ2-1 gives the full variable domain: DGGITQSPKYLFRKEGQNVTLSCEQNLNHDAMYWYRQDPGQGLRLIYYSQIVNDFQKGDIAEGYSVSREKKESFPLTVTSAQKNPTAFYLCASSILAGGDNEQFFGPGTRLTVL.

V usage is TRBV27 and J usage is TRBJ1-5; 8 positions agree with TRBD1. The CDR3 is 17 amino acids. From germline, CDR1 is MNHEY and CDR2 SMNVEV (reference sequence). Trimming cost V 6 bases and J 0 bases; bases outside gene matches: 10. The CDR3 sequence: CASSPGTGVYSNQPQHF. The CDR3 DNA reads TGTGCCAGCAGCCCCGGGACAGGTGTTTATAGCAATCAGCCCCAGCATTTT.

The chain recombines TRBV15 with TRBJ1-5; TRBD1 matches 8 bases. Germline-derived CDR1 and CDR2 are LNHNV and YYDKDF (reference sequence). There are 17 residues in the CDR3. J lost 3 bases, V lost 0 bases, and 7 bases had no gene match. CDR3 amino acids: CATSRDGRTGHNQPQHF. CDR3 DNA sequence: TGTGCCACCAGCAGAGACGGGCGGACAGGGCACAATCAGCCCCAGCATTTT. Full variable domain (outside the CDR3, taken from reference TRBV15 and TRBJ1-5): DAMVIQNPRYQVTQFGKPVTLSCSQTLNHNVMYWYQQKSSQAPKLLFHYYDKDFNNEADTPDNFQSRRPNTSFCFLDIRSPGLGDTAMYLCATSRDGRTGHNQPQHFGDGTRLSIL.

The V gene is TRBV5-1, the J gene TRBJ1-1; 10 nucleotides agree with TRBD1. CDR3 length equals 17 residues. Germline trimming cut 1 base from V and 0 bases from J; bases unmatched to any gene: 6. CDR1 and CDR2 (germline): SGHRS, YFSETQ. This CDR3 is CASSLHGTGDMNTEAFF. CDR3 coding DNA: TGCGCCAGCAGCTTGCACGGGACAGGGGATATGAACACTGAAGCTTTCTTT.

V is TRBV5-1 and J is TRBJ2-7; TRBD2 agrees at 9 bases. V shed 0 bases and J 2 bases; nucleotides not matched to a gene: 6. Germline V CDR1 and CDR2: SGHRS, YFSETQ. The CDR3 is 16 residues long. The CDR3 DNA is TGCGCCAGCAGCTTGGCCGGGACTAGCAACGCCTACGAGCAGTACTTC. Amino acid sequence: CASSLAGTSNAYEQYF. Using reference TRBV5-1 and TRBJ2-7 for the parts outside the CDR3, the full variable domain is KAGVTQTPRYLIKTRGQQVTLSCSPISGHRSVSWYQQTPGQGLQFLFEYFSETQRNKGNFPGRFSGRQFSNSRSEMNVSTLELGDSALYLCASSLAGTSNAYEQYFGPGTRLTVT.